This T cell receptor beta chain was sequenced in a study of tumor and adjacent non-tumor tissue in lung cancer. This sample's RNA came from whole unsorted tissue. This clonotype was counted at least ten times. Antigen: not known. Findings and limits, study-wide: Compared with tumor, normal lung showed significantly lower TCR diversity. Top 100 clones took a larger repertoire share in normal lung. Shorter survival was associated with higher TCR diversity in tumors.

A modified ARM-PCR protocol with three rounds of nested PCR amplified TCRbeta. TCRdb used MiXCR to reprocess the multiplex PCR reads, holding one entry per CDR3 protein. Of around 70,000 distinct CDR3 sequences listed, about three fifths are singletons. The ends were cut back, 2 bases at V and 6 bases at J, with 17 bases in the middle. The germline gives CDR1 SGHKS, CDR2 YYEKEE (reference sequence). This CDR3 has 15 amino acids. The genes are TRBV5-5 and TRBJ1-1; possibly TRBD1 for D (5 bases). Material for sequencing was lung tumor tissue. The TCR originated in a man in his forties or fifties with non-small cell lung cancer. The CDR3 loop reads CASSFWVGEGSEAFF. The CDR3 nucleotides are TGTGCCAGCAGCTTTTGGGTCGGGGAGGGGTCTGAAGCTTTCTTT.